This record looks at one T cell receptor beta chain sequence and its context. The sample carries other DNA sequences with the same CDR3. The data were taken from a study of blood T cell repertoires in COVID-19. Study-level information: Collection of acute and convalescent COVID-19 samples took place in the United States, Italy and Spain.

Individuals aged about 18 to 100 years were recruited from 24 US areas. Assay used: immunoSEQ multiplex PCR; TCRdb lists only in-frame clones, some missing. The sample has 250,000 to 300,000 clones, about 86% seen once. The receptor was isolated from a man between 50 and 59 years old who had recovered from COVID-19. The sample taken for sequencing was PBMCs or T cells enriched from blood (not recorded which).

CDR3 sequence (DNA): TGCGCCAGTAGGCCTGTGGAGTCGAACATTCAGTACTTC. Translated, it gives CASRPVESNIQYF. The gene calls are TRBV5-1 and TRBJ2-4; unclear D gene. Trimming took 8 bases from V and 7 from J, leaving 16 bases between them. This CDR3 region has 13 residues. The germline CDR1 and CDR2 sequences are SGHRS and YFSETQ.